This TCR beta chain derives from a study of blood T cell repertoires in COVID-19. The assay was immunoSEQ multiplex PCR, and TCRdb's table has in-frame clones only and misses some. The sample lists around 220,000 clones; less than 85% were seen once. Sequenced material: peripheral blood. This receptor was identified in a woman aged 80 or over with COVID-19, enrolled during active disease.

The CDR3 here is CASSEVMRRSNTEAFF. The CDR3, as DNA: TGTGCCAGCAGTGAAGTTATGAGGAGGTCGAACACTGAAGCTTTCTTT. The chain carries TRBV2 and TRBJ1-1; no clear D gene. Germline-derived CDR1 and CDR2 are SNHLY and FYNNEI. The CDR3 loop spans 16 amino acids. The V end was cut by 1 base, the J end by 1 base, with 13 bases between.